These 32 T cell receptor beta chains came from one sample sequenced in a study of glioma-infiltrating T cells. Using RNA template, CDR3s of TCR alpha and beta were amplified with iRepertoire arm-PCR. TCRdb reanalysed the multiplex PCR reads using MiXCR and keeps one entry per CDR3 protein. There are 20,000 to 25,000 distinct CDR3 sequences in the sample; 20% to 25% occur only once, and about 12% lies in the top ten. The material sequenced was glioma tissue, nonneoplastic brain tissue, or PBMCs (not recorded which). The receptor source for this set is a human donor with low-grade glioma or glioblastoma, undergoing nonglioma brain surgery, or in good health (not recorded which).

This rearrangement joins TRBV7-6 to TRBJ1-2; no clear D gene. CDR1 is SGHVS and CDR2 is FNYEAQ in the germline V gene. The CDR3 runs to 14 residues. Trimming cost V 1 base and J 8 bases, with 14 bases left between them. This chain's CDR3 is CASSLDPGNVGYTF. Here the CDR3 DNA reads TGTGCCAGCAGCTTAGACCCGGGGAACGTAGGCTACACCTTC.

This chain links TRBV19 with TRBJ1-5; D is ambiguous. This CDR3 region has 12 residues. In germline, CDR1 is LNHDA, CDR2 SQIVND (reference sequence). Trimming took off 5 bases at V and 7 bases at J, with 9 bases between the two ends. The CDR3 reads CASSWGLQPQHF. In nucleotides, the CDR3 is TGTGCCAGTAGTTGGGGTCTACAGCCCCAGCATTTT.

The sample holds many counts of this clonotype. The V gene is TRBV4-3, the J gene TRBJ1-5; maybe TRBD1 (5 bases). Trimming stripped 2 bases from V and 1 base from J, with 9 bases between. The CDR3 runs to 15 residues. Germline V gene data show CDR1 as LGHNA and CDR2 as YSLEER. The CDR3 reads CASSQSHRSNQPQHF. In DNA, the CDR3 is TGCGCCAGCAGCCAAAGTCACAGGAGCAATCAGCCCCAGCATTTT.

The V call is TRBV4-1, the J call TRBJ2-4; 9 bases align to TRBD1. The CDR3 totals 18 residues. Germline V gene data show CDR1 as MGHRA and CDR2 as YSYEKL. J lost 0 bases, V lost 4 bases, and 10 bases had no gene match. The CDR3 DNA sequence: TGCGCCAGCAGCCCGGGACAGGGAACCTCCAGAGCCAAAAACATTCAGTACTTC. Encoded protein: CASSPGQGTSRAKNIQYF.

In its sample, this clonotype was seen a few times. At one boundary the junction diverges from the germline segment, which might be a read error. V is TRBV7-2 and J is TRBJ2-1, with a weak D call TRBD2 (5 bases). CDR3 length: 15 residues. From germline, CDR1 is SGHTA and CDR2 FQGNSA. The CDR3 bases are TGTGCCCGCAGCGTAACTAGTTCCCGTGGAGATGAGCAGTTCTTC. Amino acid sequence: CARSVTSSRGDEQFF.

This clonotype was observed a few times. Germline is not matched at one junction end, which may reflect a read error. The chain joins TRBV6-8 to TRBJ1-5; 7 nucleotides match TRBD1. This CDR3 region has 16 residues. CDR1 is MNHGY, CDR2 SAAAGT, per germline. CDR3 in amino acids: CASSDPTGAPGQPQHF. CDR3 sequence (DNA): TGCGCCAGCAGCGACCCCACAGGGGCACCAGGCCAGCCCCAGCATTTT.

This clonotype is classed as large (0.1 to 1%). CDR3 DNA: TGTGCCAGCGGAAGACTAGCGGGGGGGCCAGATACGCAGTATTTT. Encoded protein: CASGRLAGGPDTQYF. This chain connects TRBV6-1 to TRBJ2-3; 14 bases fit TRBD2. CDR3 length: 15 residues. CDR1 is MNHNS, CDR2 SASEGT, per germline. After removal of 8 bases from V and 4 bases from J, the junction contained 5 bases not matched to a gene.

This clonotype was recorded at least ten times. The chain recombines TRBV10-3 with TRBJ2-1; 7 bases agree with TRBD2. From germline, CDR1 is ENHRY and CDR2 SYGVKD. The CDR3 length is 13 residues. J lost 6 bases, V lost 6 bases, and 5 bases had no gene match. The CDR3: CAIRPSGSNEQFF. Here the CDR3 DNA reads TGTGCCATCAGGCCTAGCGGTTCCAATGAGCAGTTCTTC.

This clonotype was detected many times. In DNA, the CDR3 is TGTGCCAGCAGTTTATCGGGCAGGGTAGTTCAGCCCCAGCATTTT. This translates into CASSLSGRVVQPQHF. The chain combines TRBV27 with TRBJ1-5; tentative D call: TRBD1 (5 bases). V lost 0 bases, J lost 6 bases, and 12 bases lay in between. The CDR3 is 15 residues long. Germline CDR1 reads MNHEY; CDR2 reads SMNVEV (reference sequence).

V gene TRBV6-2 or TRBV6-3 combines with J gene TRBJ2-1; D ambiguous. The germline CDR1 and CDR2 sequences are MNHEY and SVGEGT. The CDR3 covers 13 residues. Trimming took off 6 bases at V and 10 bases at J, with 16 bases between the two ends. The chain's CDR3 is CASSYTARNEQFF. For the CDR3, the DNA is TGTGCCAGCAGCTATACGGCAAGGAACGAGCAGTTCTTC.

In this sample, this clonotype turned up many times. A junction boundary mismatches the germline segment, possibly from a read error. The chain uses TRBV7-2 and TRBJ2-3, with a weak D call TRBD1 (6 bases). Germline CDR1 SGHTA, CDR2 FQGNSA. There are 17 residues in the CDR3. In DNA form, the CDR3 reads TGTGCCCGCAGCTTAAACTGGGCAGGGGCACGCACAGATACGCAGTATTTT. Encoded protein: CARSLNWAGARTDTQYF.

This chain links TRBV14 with TRBJ1-3; D is undetermined. The CDR3 totals 14 residues. V was cut by 3 bases and J by 0 bases, with 6 bases left in between. The germline V gene has CDR1 SGHDN and CDR2 FVKESK. CDR3 sequence (DNA): TGTGCCAGCAGCCACCACTACTCTGGAAACACCATATATTTT. Its protein is CASSHHYSGNTIYF.

The chain uses TRBV6-6 and TRBJ2-6; tentatively, D is TRBD1 (5 bases). Germline loops: CDR1 MNHNY, CDR2 SVGAGI (reference sequence). The CDR3 covers 15 residues. The V gene lost 2 bases and the J gene lost 3 bases, with 8 bases spanning the gap. CDR3 sequence reads: CASSYRQGGANVLTF. The CDR3 DNA reads as TGTGCCAGCAGTTACCGCCAGGGTGGGGCCAACGTCCTGACTTTC.

About this clonotype: One base away lies a much larger clone, so this may be a sequencing read error. The rearrangement joins TRBV24-1 to TRBJ1-1; 8 bases are a match to TRBD1. From germline, CDR1 is KGHDR and CDR2 SFDVKD. The CDR3 is made up of 15 amino acids. In DNA form, the CDR3 reads TGTGCCACCAGTGATTCAAACAGGGGGAACACTGAATCTTTCTTT. Translated: CATSDSNRGNTESFF.

As for this clonotype: This sequence may be a read error, since a much larger clone differs from it by one base. The chain couples TRBV20-1 to TRBJ1-2; no firm D call. The CDR3 length is 12 residues. CDR1 is DFQATT and CDR2 is SNEGSKA in the germline V gene (reference sequence). V was cut by 5 bases and J by 6 bases, with 13 bases left in between. The CDR3 coding sequence is TGCAGTGCTGGTTCGGGCGCGGATGGCTACACCTTC. It encodes CSAGSGADGYTF.

This clonotype has only a few counts. This may arise from a read error, as a much more abundant clone is one base away. This rearrangement joins TRBV7-9 to TRBJ1-4; D is uncertain. The CDR3 length is 14 residues. Germline V gene sequence: CDR1 SEHNR, CDR2 FQNEAQ (reference sequence). This chain's CDR3 is CARSLVQTNEKLFF. DNA of the CDR3: TGTGCCCGCAGCTTAGTCCAGACTAATGAAAAACTGTTTTTT. Using reference TRBV7-9 and TRBJ1-4 for the parts outside the CDR3, the full variable domain is DTGVSQNPRHKITKRGQNVTFRCDPISEHNRLYWYRQTLGQGPEFLTYFQNEAQLEKSRLLSDRFSAERPKGSFSTLEIQRTEQGDSAMYLCARSLVQTNEKLFFGSGTQLSVL.

Concerning this clonotype itself: This CDR3 fails to terminate in the conserved phenylalanine or tryptophan, so it likely reflects a read error. The chain is built from TRBV27 and TRBJ1-2, with unresolved D. Germline lookup yields CDR1 MNHEY and CDR2 SMNVEV (reference sequence). V was cut by 4 bases and J by 2 bases, with 8 bases left in between. This CDR3 spans 13 amino acids. The CDR3 coding sequence is TGTGCCAGCAGTTCAAGGTTAAACTATGGCTACACCTTA. Its protein product is CASSSRLNYGYTL.

The chain recombines TRBV7-3 with TRBJ2-2; TRBD1 might be the D (5 bases). This CDR3 has 16 amino acids. Germline CDR1 reads SGHTA; CDR2 reads FQGTGA. The V and J ends lost 2 bases and 4 bases respectively, with 14 bases between them. CDR3 DNA sequence: TGTGCCAGCAGCTTAGAAGGGCGGCAGGGCACCGGGGAGCTGTTTTTT. Translated: CASSLEGRQGTGELFF.

This clonotype has at least ten counts. V usage is TRBV6-2 or TRBV6-3 and J usage is TRBJ1-5; 7 bases line up with TRBD1. The germline V gene encodes CDR1 MNHEY and CDR2 SVGEGT. The ends lost 2 bases at V and 0 bases at J; junction bases unmatched: 4. The CDR3 consists of 16 residues. CDR3 loop: CASSYTGDHSNQPQHF. In DNA, the CDR3 is TGTGCCAGCAGTTACACAGGGGACCATAGCAATCAGCCCCAGCATTTT.

This clonotype showed up many times. The CDR3 sequence: CASSSGGRIQETQYF. The CDR3 DNA sequence: TGTGCCAGCAGTTCCGGGGGGCGAATTCAAGAGACCCAGTACTTC. J is TRBJ2-5 and V is TRBV6-2 or TRBV6-3; weak D call: TRBD2 (7 bases). CDR1 MNHEY and CDR2 SVGEGT come from the germline V gene. V lost 4 bases to trimming and J lost 2 bases, with 14 bases between them. The CDR3 is 15 residues long.

This sequence joins TRBV11-2 and TRBJ1-2; 7 nucleotides match TRBD1. With 4 bases clipped from V and 4 bases from J, the junction kept 12 bases outside the gene matches. CDR1 is SGHAT, CDR2 FQNNGV, per germline. The CDR3 runs to 16 residues. For the CDR3, the DNA is TGTGCCAGCAGCTCGGACAGGACCCGCTCAATCTATGGCTACACCTTC. It encodes CASSSDRTRSIYGYTF.

Note on this clonotype: At one of its ends the junction is not consistent with the germline gene, which may arise from a read error. The chain combines TRBV28 with TRBJ2-4; D is perhaps TRBD1 (5 bases). Germline loops: CDR1 MDHEN, CDR2 SYDVKM. There are 19 residues in the CDR3. The CDR3 nucleotides are TGTGTCAGCAGTTTTCTGCCCTCGACAGTGGGGAAGACCAAAAACATTCAGCACTTC. Translated: CVSSFLPSTVGKTKNIQHF.

The V call is TRBV5-4, the J call TRBJ2-3, with 13 bases lining up with TRBD2. This CDR3 is 18 amino acids long. Germline CDR1 is SGHNT and CDR2 is YYREEE (reference sequence). The J segment lost 3 bases and the V segment lost 0 bases, leaving 7 bases of the junction unmatched. The CDR3 DNA reads TGTGCCAGCAGCTTGGGCATGGGGACTAGCGGGGAAACAGATACGCAGTATTTT. Amino acid sequence: CASSLGMGTSGETDTQYF.

About this clonotype: A much more abundant neighbour one base away suggests this may be a read error. The V and J genes are TRBV7-3 and TRBJ2-1; weak D call: TRBD1 (5 bases). Germline V lookup: CDR1 SGHTA, CDR2 FQGTGA. The CDR3 is 14 amino acids. Trimming stripped 1 base from V and 11 bases from J, with 15 bases between. CDR3 in DNA: TGTGCCAGCAGCTTAAGGGGCGGAAGTCATCAGCAGTTCTTC. This sequence encodes CASSLRGGSHQQFF.

The chain links TRBV7-9 to TRBJ2-7; a possible D gene is TRBD1 (5 bases). Trimming pared 1 base from V and 4 bases from J, leaving 8 bases between. The germline V gene encodes CDR1 SEHNR and CDR2 FQNEAQ (reference sequence). The CDR3 consists of 13 residues. The CDR3 bases are TGTGCCAGCAGCTTAGGCAGGGTGTACGAGCAGTACTTC. It is translated as CASSLGRVYEQYF.

A word on this clonotype: A single base separates this from a much larger clone, so it may be a read error. The V call is TRBV12-3 or TRBV12-4, the J call TRBJ1-5; D perhaps matches TRBD1 (5 bases). The CDR3 has 14 residues. V lost 5 bases to trimming and J lost 3 bases, with 11 bases between them. The CDR3 DNA is TGTGCCAGCAGTCCAAAAGGGGCCAATCAGCCCCAGCATTTT. This translates into CASSPKGANQPQHF.

This clonotype was seen only a few times. The CDR3 sequence: CASSPNRAGYTF. The CDR3 DNA reads TGTGCCAGTAGCCCAAACAGGGCTGGCTACACCTTC. This chain joins TRBV19 and TRBJ1-2; tentative D call: TRBD1 (6 bases). The CDR3 has 12 residues. Germline V gives CDR1 LNHDA, CDR2 SQIVND (reference sequence). The V gene lost 6 bases and the J gene lost 7 bases, with 12 bases spanning the gap.

This clonotype was seen a few times. CDR3 amino acids: CASSQGQQMNTEAFF. The CDR3 nucleotides are TGTGCCAGCTCACAGGGTCAACAAATGAACACTGAAGCTTTCTTT. The V and J genes are TRBV18 and TRBJ1-1; D uncertain. The CDR3 has 15 residues. Trimming left V 4 bases short and J 0 bases short, with 12 bases between. CDR1 is KGHSH and CDR2 is LQKENI in the germline V gene.

On this clonotype itself: Relative to the germline gene, one junction end is altered; a read error may explain this. V is TRBV7-9 and J is TRBJ1-1; D is unclear. Per germline, CDR1 SEHNR and CDR2 FQNEAQ (reference sequence). CDR3 length: 13 amino acids. The DNA for the CDR3 is TGTGCCAGCAGCTTAGGACCGAACACTGGAGCTTTCTTT. Protein product: CASSLGPNTGAFF.

There are a few counts of this clonotype. J is TRBJ2-7 and V is TRBV4-3; 7 bases line up with TRBD1. The CDR3 extends over 15 amino acids. The germline gives CDR1 LGHNA, CDR2 YSLEER. V lost 0 bases and J lost 2; bases outside the gene matches: 4. This CDR3 is CASSQEQGSPYEQYF. The CDR3 nucleotides are TGCGCCAGCAGCCAAGAACAGGGGAGTCCCTACGAGCAGTACTTC.

This clonotype occurred many times. The chain has TRBV5-1 and TRBJ1-2; D gene unclear. V was shortened by 2 bases and J by 8 bases, with 13 bases between the two germline ends. This CDR3 has 13 amino acids. CDR1 is SGHRS and CDR2 is YFSETQ in the germline V gene. This CDR3 is CASSLSGDSGYTF. The CDR3 region has the DNA TGCGCCAGCAGCTTAAGTGGGGATAGCGGCTACACCTTC.

The genes are TRBV20-1 and TRBJ1-1, with no clear D. CDR1 is DFQATT, CDR2 SNEGSKA, per germline (reference sequence). The V end was cut by 6 bases, the J end by 6 bases, with 32 bases between. The CDR3 consists of 18 residues. CDR3 residues: CSAHTRMNPQDFRAEAFF. Here the CDR3 DNA reads TGCAGTGCCCATACCAGAATGAATCCCCAGGACTTTCGGGCTGAAGCTTTCTTT.